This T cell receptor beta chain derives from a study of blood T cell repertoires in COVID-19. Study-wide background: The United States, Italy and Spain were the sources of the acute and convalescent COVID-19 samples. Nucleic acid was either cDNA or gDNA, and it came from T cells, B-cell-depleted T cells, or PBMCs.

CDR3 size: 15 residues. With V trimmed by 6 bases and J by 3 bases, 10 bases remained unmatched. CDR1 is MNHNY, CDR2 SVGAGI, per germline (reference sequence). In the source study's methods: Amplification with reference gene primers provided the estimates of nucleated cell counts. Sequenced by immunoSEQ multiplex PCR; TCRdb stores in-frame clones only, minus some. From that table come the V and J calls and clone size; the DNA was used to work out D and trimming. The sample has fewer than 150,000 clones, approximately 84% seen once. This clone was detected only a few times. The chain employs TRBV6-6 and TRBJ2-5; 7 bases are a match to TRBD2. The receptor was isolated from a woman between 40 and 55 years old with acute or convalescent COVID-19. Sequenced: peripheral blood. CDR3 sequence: CASRHDNGGEETQYF. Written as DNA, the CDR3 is TGTGCCAGCAGACACGATAATGGGGGGGAAGAGACCCAGTACTTC.